This TCR beta chain originates from a study of T cells in Graves' hyperthyroidism and ophthalmopathy. Findings and limits, study-wide: Clonotypes that were expanded in thyroid above 0.001 mostly appeared in blood too.

The TCR beta CDR3 regions underwent amplification using RNA transcripts as the source. Initially, a first-round RT-PCR of the TCR CDR3 employed the HTBI primer set. One entry per CDR3 protein, called by TCRdb with MiXCR from the multiplex PCR reads. The sample records 200,000 to 250,000 distinct CDR3 sequences, 17% being singletons. Note on this clonotype: Antigen unknown.

The V gene's germline CDR1 is SQVTM and CDR2 ANQGSEA. This CDR3 contains 14 residues. The V segment lost 6 bases and the J segment 4 bases; nucleotides outside the gene matches: 7. A lack of ophthalmopathy progression within 18 months defined stable Graves' hyperthyroidism. The study left out patients who had uncontrolled infection, other autoimmune disease, pregnancy or lactation. Fresh 10 ml peripheral blood yielded PBMCs. Sequenced sample: blood. This receptor was identified in a man in his fifties with Graves' hyperthyroidism. V and J are TRBV29-1 and TRBJ1-2, with TRBD1 matching 11 bases. This CDR3 reads CSVLGQGASYGYTF. The CDR3 nucleotides are TGCAGCGTGCTAGGACAGGGGGCTTCCTATGGCTACACCTTC.